A selection of T cell receptor beta chains follows, all from one sample in a study of cytomegalovirus exposure and HLA in healthy donors. This table comes from immunoSEQ multiplex PCR, and its TCRdb copy is limited to in-frame clones, with some not included. The table has approximately 180,000 clones, over 65% seen once; the top ten hold roughly 1.4%. Specimen: PBMCs. The receptor set was obtained from a woman aged 25 to 39 in good health and CMV-seropositive. Each CDR3 is given with its conserved first and last residue.

TRBV10-2	TRBJ2-3	CASSESSGTSTDTQYF
TRBV6-5	TRBJ1-2	CASSYDREGGYTF
TRBV5-1	TRBJ2-2	CASSWEQGARVTGELFF
TRBV7-2	TRBJ2-5	CASSPGGLAGKETQYF
TRBV5-4	TRBJ2-7	CASSLGPGTGNYEQYF
TRBV4-1	TRBJ1-2	CASSQGTGALYGYTF
TRBV7-6	TRBJ2-5	CASSQRAGVETQYF
TRBV4-2	TRBJ2-1	CASSQALAVDIEQFF
TRBV6-5	TRBJ1-5	CASSLGGDTLIQHF
TRBV6-1	TRBJ2-7	CASSEGQYSYEQYF
TRBV2	TRBJ2-3	CASSAGPGDTQYF
TRBV5-5	TRBJ2-3	CASSLKHATVTDTQYF
TRBV15	TRBJ2-7	CATSREVGTYEQYF
TRBV4-1	TRBJ1-5	CASSQEIGGNQPQHF
TRBV5-1	TRBJ2-3	CASRTGLATDTQYF
TRBV5-4	TRBJ1-1	CASPSGGTEAFF
TRBV11-3	TRBJ2-7	CASSFGGGYEQYF
TRBV5-1	TRBJ2-3	CASSPTTRMGTDTQYF
TRBV9	TRBJ2-3	CASSVAVVPGTDTQYF
TRBV27	TRBJ1-1	CASRPTGELSNTEAFF
TRBV7-2	TRBJ2-7	CASSPGLAGAYEQYF
TRBV14	TRBJ2-5	CASSQRGRETQYF
TRBV9	TRBJ1-2	CASSVAGNGYGYTF
TRBV5-4	TRBJ2-1	CASSLEGGVIGNEQFF
TRBV4-1	TRBJ2-4	CASSQTGGVNIQYF
TRBV7-8	TRBJ1-5	CASSSGQYQPQHF
TRBV11-2	TRBJ2-7	CASSLYGLTYEQYF
TRBV28	TRBJ2-6	CASSLAGAAGANVLTF
TRBV4-2	TRBJ1-1	CASSQEWGGTEAFF
TRBV29-1	TRBJ2-7	CSATEGGLAGSYEQYF
TRBV5-1	TRBJ2-1	CASRLAGGVNEQFF
TRBV7-8	TRBJ2-7	CASSLSGVFYEQYF
TRBV19	TRBJ2-6	CASSQQGIGGANVLTF